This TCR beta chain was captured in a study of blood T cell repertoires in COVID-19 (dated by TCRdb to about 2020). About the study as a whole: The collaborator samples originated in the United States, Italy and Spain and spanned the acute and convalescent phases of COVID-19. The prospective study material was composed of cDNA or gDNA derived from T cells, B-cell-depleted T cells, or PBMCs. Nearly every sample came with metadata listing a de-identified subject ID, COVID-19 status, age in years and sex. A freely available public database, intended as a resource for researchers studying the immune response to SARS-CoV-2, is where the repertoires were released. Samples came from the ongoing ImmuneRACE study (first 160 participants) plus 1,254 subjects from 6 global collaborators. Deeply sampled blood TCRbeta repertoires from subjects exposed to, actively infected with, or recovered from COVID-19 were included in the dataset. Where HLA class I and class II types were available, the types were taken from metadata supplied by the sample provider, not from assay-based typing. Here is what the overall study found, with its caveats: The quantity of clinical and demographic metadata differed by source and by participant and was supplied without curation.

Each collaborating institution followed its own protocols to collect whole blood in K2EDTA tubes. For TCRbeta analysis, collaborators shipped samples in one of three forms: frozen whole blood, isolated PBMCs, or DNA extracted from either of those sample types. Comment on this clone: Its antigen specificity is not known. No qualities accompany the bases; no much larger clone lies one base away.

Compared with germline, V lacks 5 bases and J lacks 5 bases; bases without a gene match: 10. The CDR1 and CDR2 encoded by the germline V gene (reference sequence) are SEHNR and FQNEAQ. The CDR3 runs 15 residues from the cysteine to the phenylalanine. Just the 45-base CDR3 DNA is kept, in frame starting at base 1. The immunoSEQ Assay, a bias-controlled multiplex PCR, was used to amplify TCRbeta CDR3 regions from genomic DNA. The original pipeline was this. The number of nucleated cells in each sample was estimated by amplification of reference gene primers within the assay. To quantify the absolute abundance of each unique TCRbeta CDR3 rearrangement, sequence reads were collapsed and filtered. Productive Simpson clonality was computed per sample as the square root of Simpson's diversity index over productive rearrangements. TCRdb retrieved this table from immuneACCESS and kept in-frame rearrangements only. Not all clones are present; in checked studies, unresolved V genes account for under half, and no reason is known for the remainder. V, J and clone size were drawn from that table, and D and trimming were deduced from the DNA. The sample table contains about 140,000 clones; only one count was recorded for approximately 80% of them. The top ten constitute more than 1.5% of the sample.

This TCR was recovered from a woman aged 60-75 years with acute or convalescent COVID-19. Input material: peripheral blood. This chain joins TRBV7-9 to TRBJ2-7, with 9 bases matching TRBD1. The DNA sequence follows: TGTGCCAGCAGCCCAGGACAGGGGTTATACCACGAGCAGTACTTC. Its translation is CASSPGQGLYHEQYF.